What follows describes a single T cell receptor (beta chain). The data belong to a study of cytomegalovirus exposure and HLA in healthy donors. Primers included in the PCR were 60 Vbeta and 13 Jbeta primers. Using immunoSEQ multiplex PCR, the repertoire was profiled, and TCRdb retains in-frame clones only, with some absent. Of about 180,000 clones listed, 70% to 80% are singletons. CDR1 MNHEY and CDR2 SVGAGI come from the germline V gene. Between the trimmed V and J ends, which lost 7 bases and 7 bases, there was a span of 14 bases. CDR3 length: 14 residues. Specimen: PBMCs. This TCR derives from a male donor in good health and CMV-seronegative. The rearrangement uses TRBV6-5 and TRBJ1-6; tentatively, D is TRBD1 (6 bases). In DNA, the CDR3 is TGTGCCAGCACCAGACGACAGGAGAATTCACCCCTCCACTTT. Encoded protein: CASTRRQENSPLHF.